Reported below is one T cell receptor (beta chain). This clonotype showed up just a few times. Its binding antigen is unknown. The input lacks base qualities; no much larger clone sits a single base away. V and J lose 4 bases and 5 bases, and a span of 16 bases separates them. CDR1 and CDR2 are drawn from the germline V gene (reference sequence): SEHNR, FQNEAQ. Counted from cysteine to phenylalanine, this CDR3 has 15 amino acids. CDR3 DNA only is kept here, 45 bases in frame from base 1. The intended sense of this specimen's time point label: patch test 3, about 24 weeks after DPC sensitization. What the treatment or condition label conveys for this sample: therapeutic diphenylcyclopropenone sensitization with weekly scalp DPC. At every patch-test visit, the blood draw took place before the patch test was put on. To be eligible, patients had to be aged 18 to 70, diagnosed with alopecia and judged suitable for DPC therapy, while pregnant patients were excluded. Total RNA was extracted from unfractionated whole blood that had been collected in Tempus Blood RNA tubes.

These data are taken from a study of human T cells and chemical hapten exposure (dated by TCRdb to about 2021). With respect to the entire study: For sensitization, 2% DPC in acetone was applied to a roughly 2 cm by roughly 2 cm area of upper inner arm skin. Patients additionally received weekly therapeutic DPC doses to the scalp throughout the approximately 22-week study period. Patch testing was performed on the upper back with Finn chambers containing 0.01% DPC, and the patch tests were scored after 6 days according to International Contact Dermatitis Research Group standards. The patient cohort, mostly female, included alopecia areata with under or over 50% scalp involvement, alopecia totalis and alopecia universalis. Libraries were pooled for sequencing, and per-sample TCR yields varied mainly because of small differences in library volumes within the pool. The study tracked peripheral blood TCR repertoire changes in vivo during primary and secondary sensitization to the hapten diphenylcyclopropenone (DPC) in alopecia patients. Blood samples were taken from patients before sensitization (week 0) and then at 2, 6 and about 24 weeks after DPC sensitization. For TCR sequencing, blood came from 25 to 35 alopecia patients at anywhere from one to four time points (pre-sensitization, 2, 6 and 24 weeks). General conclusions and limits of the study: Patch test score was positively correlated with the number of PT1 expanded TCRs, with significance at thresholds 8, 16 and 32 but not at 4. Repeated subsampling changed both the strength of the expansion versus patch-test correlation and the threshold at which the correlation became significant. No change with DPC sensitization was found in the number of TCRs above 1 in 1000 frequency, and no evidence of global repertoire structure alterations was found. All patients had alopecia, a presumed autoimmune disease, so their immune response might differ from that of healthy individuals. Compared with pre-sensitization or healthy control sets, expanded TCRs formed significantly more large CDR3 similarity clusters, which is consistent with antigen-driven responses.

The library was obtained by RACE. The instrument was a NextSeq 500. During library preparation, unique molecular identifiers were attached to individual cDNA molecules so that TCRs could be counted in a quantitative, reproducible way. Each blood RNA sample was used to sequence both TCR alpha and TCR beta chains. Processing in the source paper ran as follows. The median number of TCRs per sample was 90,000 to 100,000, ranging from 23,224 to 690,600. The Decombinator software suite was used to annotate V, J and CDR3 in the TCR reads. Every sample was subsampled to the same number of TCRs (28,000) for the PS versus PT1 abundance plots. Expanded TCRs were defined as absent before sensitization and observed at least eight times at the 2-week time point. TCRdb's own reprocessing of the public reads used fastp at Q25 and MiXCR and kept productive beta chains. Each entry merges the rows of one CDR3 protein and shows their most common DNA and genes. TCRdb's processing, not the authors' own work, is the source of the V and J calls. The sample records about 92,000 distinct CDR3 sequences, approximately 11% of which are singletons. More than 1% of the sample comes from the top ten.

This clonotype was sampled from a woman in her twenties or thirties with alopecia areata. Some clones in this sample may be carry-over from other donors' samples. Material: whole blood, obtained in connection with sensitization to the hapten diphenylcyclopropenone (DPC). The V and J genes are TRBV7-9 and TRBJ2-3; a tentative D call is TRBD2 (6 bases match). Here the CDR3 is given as CASSSAGGVGDTQYF. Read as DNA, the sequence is TGTGCCAGCAGCTCAGCTGGCGGGGTGGGAGATACGCAGTATTTT. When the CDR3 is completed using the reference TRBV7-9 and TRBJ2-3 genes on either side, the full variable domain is DTGVSQNPRHKITKRGQNVTFRCDPISEHNRLYWYRQTLGQGPEFLTYFQNEAQLEKSRLLSDRFSAERPKGSFSTLEIQRTEQGDSAMYLCASSSAGGVGDTQYFGPGTRLTVL.